Sequencing of this T cell receptor (beta chain) was carried out in a study of T cell repertoires in cytomegalovirus infection. Study-wide context: From public TCR beta signatures came an indication of both CMV infection and matching HLA type.

As to this clonotype: What it binds is not known.

TCRdb re-analysed the reads in MiXCR, keeping a single row per CDR3 protein. This sample carries 200,000 to 250,000 distinct CDR3 sequences, under 25% of them seen once, and the ten largest clones take around a sixth. Findings and caveats of the study: What dominated the ex vivo response were HLA-C-restricted CMV-specific TCR beta clonotypes.

Germline values: CDR1 SGHVS, CDR2 FQNEAQ. V gave up 0 bases and J gave up 3 bases; unmatched junction bases: 3. CDR3 length: 15 residues. The receptor's source is a human donor in good health (CMV status not recorded). Some clones in this sample may be carry-over from other donors' samples. Sequencing was performed on CD8+ T cells from PBMCs. The chain carries TRBV7-8 and TRBJ1-2, with 8 bases identical to TRBD1. The CDR3: CASSLAQGAYYGYTF. The DNA for the CDR3 is TGTGCCAGCAGCTTAGCGCAGGGGGCATACTATGGCTACACCTTC.